The TCR beta chain described here comes from a study of cytotoxic CD8 clonotypes in ibrutinib-treated CLL. Germline V gene data show CDR1 as MNHEY and CDR2 as SMNVEV (reference sequence). This CDR3 region has 15 residues. V lost 3 bases and J lost 5; bases outside the gene matches: 8. The protocol was immunoSEQ multiplex PCR, while the TCRdb copy is restricted to in-frame clones and leaves out a portion. Here the sample spans 60,000 to 95,000 clones, around four fifths being singletons. The sequence derives from a human donor with chronic lymphocytic leukemia. J is TRBJ2-5 and V is TRBV27; 8 bases agree with TRBD2. Sequencing was performed on PBMCs, taken after 24 months of ibrutinib treatment. The CDR3 nucleotides read TGTGCCAGCAGTTTCACCGGGACGGGAGGGGAGACCCAGTACTTC. It yields the protein CASSFTGTGGETQYF.